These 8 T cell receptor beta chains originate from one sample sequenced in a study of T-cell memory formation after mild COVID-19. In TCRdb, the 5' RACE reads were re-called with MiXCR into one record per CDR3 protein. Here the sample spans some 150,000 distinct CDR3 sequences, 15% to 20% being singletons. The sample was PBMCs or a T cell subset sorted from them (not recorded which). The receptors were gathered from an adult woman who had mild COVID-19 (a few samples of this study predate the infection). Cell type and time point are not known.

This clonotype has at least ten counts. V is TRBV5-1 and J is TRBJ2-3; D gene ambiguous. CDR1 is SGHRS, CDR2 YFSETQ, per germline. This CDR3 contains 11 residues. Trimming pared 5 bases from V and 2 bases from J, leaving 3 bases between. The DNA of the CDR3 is TGCGCCAGCAGACACACAGATACGCAGTATTTT. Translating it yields CASRHTDTQYF.

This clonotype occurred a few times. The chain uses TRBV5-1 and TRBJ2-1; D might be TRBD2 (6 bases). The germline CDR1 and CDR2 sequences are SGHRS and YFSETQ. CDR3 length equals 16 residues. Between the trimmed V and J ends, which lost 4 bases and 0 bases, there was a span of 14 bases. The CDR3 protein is CASSKYSGTSYNEQFF. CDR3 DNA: TGCGCCAGCAGCAAATATAGCGGAACCTCCTACAATGAGCAGTTCTTC.

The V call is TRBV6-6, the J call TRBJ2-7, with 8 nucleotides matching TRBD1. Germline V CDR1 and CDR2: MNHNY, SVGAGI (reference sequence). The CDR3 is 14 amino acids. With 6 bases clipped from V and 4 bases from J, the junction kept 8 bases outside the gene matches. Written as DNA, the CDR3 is TGTGCCAGCAGCCAGTATCAGGGGGCTTACGAGCAGTACTTC. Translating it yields CASSQYQGAYEQYF.

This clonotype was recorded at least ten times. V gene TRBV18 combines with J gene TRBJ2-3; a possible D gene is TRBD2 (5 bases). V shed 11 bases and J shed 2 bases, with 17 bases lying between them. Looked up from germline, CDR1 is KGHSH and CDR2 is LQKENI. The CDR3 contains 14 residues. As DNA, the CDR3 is TGTGCCGGGCGTGAGGGCCTCAACACAGATACGCAGTATTTT. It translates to CAGREGLNTDTQYF.

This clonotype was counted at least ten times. CDR3 in amino acids: CASSQGINQPQHF. The CDR3 DNA is TGTGCCAGCAGTCAGGGGATCAATCAGCCCCAGCATTTT. The chain links TRBV7-3 to TRBJ1-5, with D possibly being TRBD1 (6 bases). Germline V gene data show CDR1 as SGHTA and CDR2 as FQGTGA. This CDR3 has 13 residues. The V end lost 6 bases, the J end lost 3 bases, and 9 bases lay between the germline ends.

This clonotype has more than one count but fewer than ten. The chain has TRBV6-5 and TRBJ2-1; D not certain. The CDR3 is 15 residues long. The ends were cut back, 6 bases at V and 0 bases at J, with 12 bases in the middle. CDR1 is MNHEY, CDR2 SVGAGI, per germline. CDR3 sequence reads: CASRTDPSSYNEQFF. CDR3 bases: TGTGCCAGCAGGACCGATCCGAGCTCCTACAATGAGCAGTTCTTC.

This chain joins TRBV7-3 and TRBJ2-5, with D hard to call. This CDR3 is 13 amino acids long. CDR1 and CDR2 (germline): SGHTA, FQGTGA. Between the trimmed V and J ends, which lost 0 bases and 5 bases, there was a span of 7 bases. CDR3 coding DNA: TGTGCCAGCAGCTTAACTGGATCGGAGACCCAGTACTTC. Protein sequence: CASSLTGSETQYF.

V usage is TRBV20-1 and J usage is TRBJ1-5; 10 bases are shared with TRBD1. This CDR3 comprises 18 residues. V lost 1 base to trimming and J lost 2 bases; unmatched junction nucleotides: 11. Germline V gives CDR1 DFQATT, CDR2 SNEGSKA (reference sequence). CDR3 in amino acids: CSARGGDRGAVGNQPQHF. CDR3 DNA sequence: TGCAGTGCTAGAGGGGGGGACAGGGGTGCGGTTGGCAATCAGCCCCAGCATTTT.